Following are 18 T cell receptor beta chains from one sample sequenced in a study of blood T cell repertoires in COVID-19. The protocol was immunoSEQ multiplex PCR, while the TCRdb copy is restricted to in-frame clones and leaves out a portion. The data hold around 340,000 clones, with over 85% observed a single time. Input material: peripheral blood. The receptor source for this set is a woman in her fifties or sixties with COVID-19, enrolled during active disease.

The V gene is TRBV18, the J gene TRBJ1-2, with TRBD1 as a possible D gene (6 bases). Trimming cost V 2 bases and J 3 bases, with 10 bases left between them. The CDR3 covers 14 residues. Germline CDR1 and CDR2: KGHSH and LQKENI. The CDR3 nucleotides read TGTGCCAGCTCACCATCCCGGACAGACTATGGCTACACCTTC. Its translation is CASSPSRTDYGYTF.

This chain joins TRBV3-1 (or the pseudogene TRBV3-2) and TRBJ2-1, with a tentative D call TRBD1 (6 bases). The CDR3 is 14 residues long. Germline CDR1 and CDR2: LGHDT and YNNKEL (reference sequence). V was pared by 4 bases and J by 7 bases, with 14 bases between. The CDR3 is CASSRAGDRNEQFF. The CDR3 DNA is TGTGCCAGCAGCCGGGCAGGAGACAGGAATGAGCAGTTCTTC.

This clone appeared a few times. The sample carries other DNA sequences with the same CDR3. The chain uses TRBV6-2 or TRBV6-3 and TRBJ1-5, with D possibly matching TRBD1 (6 bases). Germline CDR1 MNHEY, CDR2 SVGEGT. This CDR3 contains 13 residues. Trimming removed 5 bases at V and 4 bases at J, with 9 bases between. The CDR3 spells CASSRQENQPQHF. The DNA of the CDR3 is TGTGCCAGCAGTCGACAGGAGAATCAGCCCCAGCATTTT.

V gene TRBV5-5 combines with J gene TRBJ2-1, with TRBD2 matching over 10 bases. V lost 4 bases and J lost 9; bases outside the gene matches: 10. Germline-derived CDR1 and CDR2 are SGHKS and YYEKEE (reference sequence). The CDR3 is 15 residues long. CDR3 nucleotides: TGTGCCAGCAGCCTAAGCGGGGGGGCCTCTATTGAGCAGTTCTTC. It is translated as CASSLSGGASIEQFF.

This clone was found a few times. The genes are TRBV9 and TRBJ1-6, with D perhaps matching TRBD1 (5 bases). CDR1 and CDR2 (germline): SGDLS, YYNGEE. The CDR3 covers 14 residues. The V and J ends lost 2 bases and 5 bases respectively, with 8 bases between them. The CDR3 DNA sequence: TGTGCCAGCAGCGTCCGACAGAATAATTCACCCCTCCACTTT. This codes for CASSVRQNNSPLHF.

The CDR3 nucleotides are TGTGCCAGCTCACCATTAGCGTCGGGACAGGGGGGCCAGCCCCAGCATTTT. Its translation: CASSPLASGQGGQPQHF. The rearrangement uses TRBV18 and TRBJ1-5; 11 positions match TRBD1. This CDR3 contains 17 residues. Per germline, CDR1 KGHSH and CDR2 LQKENI. With V trimmed by 2 bases and J by 7 bases, 10 bases remained unmatched. Full variable domain (missing parts from reference TRBV18 and TRBJ1-5): NAGVMQNPRHLVRRRGQEARLRCSPMKGHSHVYWYRQLPEEGLKFMVYLQKENIIDESGMPKERFSAEFPKEGPSILRIQQVVRGDSAAYFCASSPLASGQGGQPQHFGDGTRLSIL.

The chain combines TRBV19 with TRBJ1-2, with TRBD1 matching over 7 bases. CDR3 length: 13 amino acids. J lost 3 bases, V lost 10 bases, and 8 bases had no gene match. The germline gives CDR1 LNHDA, CDR2 SQIVND (reference sequence). The CDR3 loop is CATGGGVDYGYTF. The CDR3 bases are TGTGCCACCGGAGGGGGCGTAGACTATGGCTACACCTTC.

The chain carries TRBV6-6 and TRBJ1-5; possible D gene TRBD1, 5 bases. V was shortened by 0 bases and J by 7 bases, with 7 bases between the two germline ends. Germline V lookup: CDR1 MNHNY, CDR2 SVGAGI (reference sequence). The CDR3 is made up of 13 amino acids. CDR3 loop: CASSYSGEQPQHF. CDR3 sequence (DNA): TGTGCCAGCAGTTACTCAGGGGAACAGCCCCAGCATTTT.

The J gene is TRBJ2-1, the V gene TRBV10-3; 11 positions agree with TRBD1. Per germline, CDR1 ENHRY and CDR2 SYGVKD. V was clipped by 6 bases and J by 8 bases; unmatched bases: 6. This CDR3 is 14 amino acids long. This CDR3 is CAISLDRGRYEQFF. CDR3 bases: TGTGCCATCAGCTTGGACAGGGGGCGGTATGAGCAGTTCTTC.

The V gene is TRBV7-8, the J gene TRBJ2-7, with a weak D call TRBD2 (6 bases). V was shortened by 1 base and J by 6 bases, with 13 bases between the two germline ends. This CDR3 spans 14 amino acids. Looked up from germline, CDR1 is SGHVS and CDR2 is FQNEAQ. The CDR3 DNA follows: TGTGCCAGCAGCTTAGTGGGGGAGGTCGGCGAGCAGTACTTC. It is translated as CASSLVGEVGEQYF. Based on the CDR3 plus reference TRBV7-8 and TRBJ2-7, the full variable domain is GAGVSQSPRYKVAKRGQDVALRCDPISGHVSLFWYQQALGQGPEFLTYFQNEAQLDKSGLPSDRFFAERPEGSVSTLKIQRTQQEDSAVYLCASSLVGEVGEQYFGPGTRLTVT.

This rearrangement joins TRBV9 to TRBJ2-2, with D possibly TRBD2 on 6 matching bases. CDR3 length equals 16 residues. Trimming shortened V by 3 bases and J by 5 bases, and 17 bases separated the two germline ends. CDR1 SGDLS and CDR2 YYNGEE come from the germline V gene. The CDR3 reads CASSELRGGGTGELFF. CDR3 in DNA: TGTGCCAGCAGCGAATTACGGGGAGGAGGGACCGGGGAGCTGTTTTTT.

The gene calls are TRBV7-9 and TRBJ1-1; D might be TRBD1 (6 bases). With 5 bases removed from V and 3 bases from J, the gap between germline ends came to 13 bases. The CDR3 loop spans 14 amino acids. Germline values: CDR1 SEHNR, CDR2 FQNEAQ (reference sequence). The CDR3 nucleotides read TGTGCCAGCAGCCCCTTCACAGGGTACACTGAAGCTTTCTTT. This encodes CASSPFTGYTEAFF.

The chain carries TRBV11-2 and TRBJ2-7; TRBD1 is a possible D gene (5 bases). V lost 2 bases and J 6 bases, leaving 17 bases between the germline ends. Germline V gives CDR1 SGHAT, CDR2 FQNNGV. The CDR3 length is 15 residues. This CDR3 is CASSLNPSPGAEQYF. DNA for the CDR3: TGTGCCAGCAGCTTAAACCCCAGCCCTGGGGCCGAGCAGTACTTC.

The chain employs TRBV19 and TRBJ1-6; perhaps TRBD1 as D (6 bases). The germline CDR1 and CDR2 sequences are LNHDA and SQIVND (reference sequence). V was cut by 5 bases and J by 7 bases, with 18 bases left in between. The CDR3 consists of 16 residues. In DNA form, the CDR3 reads TGTGCCAGTAGTGTCCCGCATGGGGGCGCGAATTCACCCCTCCACTTT. Translated, it gives CASSVPHGGANSPLHF.

This clone was observed a handful of times. The chain is built from TRBV19 and TRBJ1-5, with a tentative D call TRBD1 (6 bases). V lost 8 bases to trimming and J lost 2 bases, with 19 bases between them. The CDR3 covers 16 residues. Looked up from germline, CDR1 is LNHDA and CDR2 is SQIVND (reference sequence). In DNA form, the CDR3 reads TGTGCCAGTGGCTGGGGGCCTGGAAGGGGCAATCAGCCCCAGCATTTT. Protein: CASGWGPGRGNQPQHF.

This clone has a single count. The chain links TRBV14 to TRBJ1-2; weak D call: TRBD1 (5 bases). The CDR3 covers 15 residues. V dropped 0 bases and J dropped 6 bases, with 14 bases sitting between them. The V gene's germline CDR1 is SGHDN and CDR2 FVKESK. The CDR3 protein is CASSQDRVPVDGYTF. As DNA, the CDR3 is TGTGCCAGCAGCCAAGACAGGGTACCCGTGGATGGCTACACCTTC.

The V and J genes are TRBV9 and TRBJ2-7; the match to TRBD2 covers 12 bases. The germline V gene has CDR1 SGDLS and CDR2 YYNGEE. CDR3 size: 14 residues. Trimming at V came to 3 bases and at J to 3 bases, leaving 1 base not matched to a gene. CDR3 nucleotide sequence: TGTGCCAGCAGCGCGACTAGCGGGGGCTACGAGCAGTACTTC. Translation gives CASSATSGGYEQYF.

The gene calls are TRBV7-2 and TRBJ2-7, with TRBD1 matching over 7 bases. CDR1 is SGHTA, CDR2 FQGNSA, per germline. Trimming at V came to 3 bases and at J to 4 bases, leaving 12 bases not matched to a gene. The CDR3 runs to 16 residues. CDR3: CASSLWDSSLAYEQYF. The CDR3 DNA reads TGTGCCAGCAGCTTGTGGGACAGTTCTCTGGCGTACGAGCAGTACTTC.